These 13 T cell receptor beta chains were all obtained from the same sample, sequenced in a study of blood T cells in healthy people across ages. A second about 6 to 12 cycle PCR used barcoded and J-beta primers. TCRdb called the 5' RACE reads again in MiXCR, with one record for every CDR3 protein. The sample shows fewer than 800,000 distinct CDR3 sequences, over 45% of them seen only once. Sequences were obtained from blood. Source of these receptors: a woman aged 55-70 years in good health.

This rearrangement joins TRBV10-3 to TRBJ2-2, with 12 bases matching TRBD2. The length of the CDR3 is 16 residues. Germline V CDR1 and CDR2: ENHRY, SYGVKD. The V gene end was trimmed by 6 bases and the J gene end by 2 bases; junction bases not matched to a gene: 4. For the CDR3, the DNA is TGTGCCATCAGCATGACTAGCGGGGGAAACACCGGGGAGCTGTTTTTT. The encoded protein is CAISMTSGGNTGELFF.

The V gene is TRBV28, the J gene TRBJ2-1; tentative D call: TRBD2 (6 bases). The CDR3 runs 15 residues. V was clipped by 5 bases and J by 4 bases, with 15 bases between them. The germline V gene encodes CDR1 MDHEN and CDR2 SYDVKM. DNA of the CDR3: TGTGCCAGCAGTCCCGACATAGCGGAGTACAATGAGCAGTTCTTC. Translating it yields CASSPDIAEYNEQFF.

This clonotype was seen more than once but under ten times. This sequence joins TRBV27 and TRBJ1-4, with 9 nucleotides matching TRBD1. Germline V gives CDR1 MNHEY, CDR2 SMNVEV (reference sequence). The CDR3 length is 15 residues. V trimming: 0 bases; J trimming: 6 bases; junction bases outside the gene matches: 2. The CDR3 DNA sequence: TGTGCCAGCAGTTTATCCTGGACAGGGGATGAAAAACTGTTTTTT. It yields the protein CASSLSWTGDEKLFF.

This clonotype was detected a few times. The chain has TRBV2 and TRBJ2-7; 11 nucleotides line up with TRBD1. The CDR3 covers 13 residues. Trimming removed 6 bases from V and 3 bases from J; junction bases left unmatched: 1. Germline loops: CDR1 SNHLY, CDR2 FYNNEI. The DNA of the CDR3 is TGTGCCAGCAGGGGACAGGGGGACTACGAGCAGTACTTC. This codes for CASRGQGDYEQYF.

The genes are TRBV6-5 and TRBJ2-2; TRBD1 agrees at 11 bases. V shed 6 bases, J shed 6 bases, and the junction held 6 bases outside the gene matches. Germline-derived CDR1 and CDR2 are MNHEY and SVGAGI. CDR3 length equals 15 residues. This CDR3 reads CASRTGTGGPGELFF. DNA for the CDR3: TGTGCCAGCAGGACCGGGACAGGGGGTCCCGGGGAGCTGTTTTTT.

Remarks on this clonotype: One end of the junction does not line up with germline, which may come from a read error. The rearrangement uses TRBV7-9 and TRBJ2-1, with 10 bases fitting TRBD2. The DNA end favors TRBJ2-7, so the J call may be wrong. The CDR3 sequence is 15 residues long. CDR1 and CDR2 from the germline V gene are SEHNR and FQNEAQ (reference sequence). The CDR3 loop is CASSLAGVRNNEQYF. The CDR3 bases are TGTGCCAGCAGCCTAGCGGGAGTGAGGAACAATGAGCAGTACTTC.

Here the CDR3 reads CSVFTDRRNEQFF. CDR3 coding DNA: TGCAGCGTTTTCACGGACAGGAGGAATGAGCAGTTCTTC. This rearrangement joins TRBV29-1 to TRBJ2-1; TRBD1 matches at 7 bases. The CDR3 is made up of 13 amino acids. Germline V gene lookup returns CDR1 SQVTM and CDR2 ANQGSEA. V lost 5 bases and J lost 7; bases outside the gene matches: 8.

The V gene is TRBV2, the J gene TRBJ1-2, with D unresolved. This CDR3 contains 12 residues. V lost 6 bases and J 4 bases, leaving 9 bases between the germline ends. CDR1 and CDR2 (germline): SNHLY, FYNNEI. Written as DNA, the CDR3 is TGTGCCAGCAGAGAGAGATTCTATGGCTACACCTTC. It encodes CASRERFYGYTF.

The V call is TRBV4-3, the J call TRBJ1-5; D not certain. This CDR3 contains 17 residues. Trimming took off 0 bases at V and 7 bases at J, with 19 bases between the two ends. From germline, CDR1 is LGHNA and CDR2 YSLEER. CDR3 sequence reads: CASSQDLVPKSYQPQHF. The DNA for the CDR3 is TGCGCCAGCAGCCAAGATCTTGTCCCTAAGTCGTACCAGCCCCAGCATTTT.

This clonotype was seen more than once but under ten times. This sequence joins TRBV6-1 and TRBJ2-5, with 13 positions matching TRBD2. From germline, CDR1 is MNHNS and CDR2 SASEGT. V lost 6 bases, J lost 5 bases, and 9 bases stayed unmatched. This CDR3 is built from 16 residues. The CDR3 sequence is CASSLRLAGGRETQYF. CDR3 DNA: TGTGCCAGCAGCCTACGACTAGCGGGAGGCCGGGAGACCCAGTACTTC.

The chain links TRBV20-1 to TRBJ2-5; D gene unclear. CDR3 length equals 14 residues. Germline CDR1 is DFQATT and CDR2 is SNEGSKA (reference sequence). V was clipped by 3 bases and J by 0 bases, with 11 bases between them. The CDR3 region is CSARLAQNQETQYF. CDR3 in DNA: TGCAGTGCTAGGTTAGCACAGAACCAAGAGACCCAGTACTTC.

V gene TRBV6-6 combines with J gene TRBJ1-2, with 8 bases lining up with TRBD1. The germline V gene has CDR1 MNHNY and CDR2 SVGAGI (reference sequence). Germline trimming cut 5 bases from V and 1 base from J; bases unmatched to any gene: 3. The CDR3 contains 14 residues. The CDR3 nucleotides read TGTGCCAGCAGTCAAACAGGGGGTAACTATGGCTACACCTTC. The encoded protein is CASSQTGGNYGYTF.

CDR3 sequence: CASSTYSNEQYF. The CDR3 coding sequence is TGTGCCAGCAGTACCTACAGTAATGAGCAGTACTTC. V and J are TRBV27 and TRBJ2-7; D unresolved. From germline, CDR1 is MNHEY and CDR2 SMNVEV (reference sequence). This CDR3 is 12 amino acids long. Trimming took 5 bases from V and 7 from J, leaving 12 bases between them.